This TCR beta chain was captured by sequencing in a study of metastatic and nonmetastatic thyroid tumors. Study background: Malignant and benign thyroid patients had repertoires compared in peripheral blood and tumor or nodule tissue.

Methods used by the authors: Variation in CDR3 across clinicopathological groups served as the basis for constructing a distant-metastasis classifier in papillary thyroid cancer. From the PCR reads, TCRdb re-called clones with MiXCR. V and J calls and clone size were set by TCRdb, not the authors. This sample has about 14,000 clones, with over 25% found just once. Thyroid surgery was preceded by no treatment in any patient. Remarks on this clone: Its antigen is unidentified.

General study points: Significantly greater TCR beta diversity was reportedly found in malignant thyroid tumors than in benign nodules (in blood and tumor).

The source is a female donor with papillary thyroid cancer or a benign thyroid nodule (not recorded which). Some clones in this sample may be carry-over from other donors' samples. Specimen: tumor tissue.

CDR3 DNA: TGTGCCAGCAGCTTGGTAAGGAGCTCACCCCTCCACTTT. It codes for CASSLVRSSPLHF. V usage is TRBV5-5 and J usage is TRBJ1-6; D remains unclear. The CDR3 is made up of 13 amino acids. Trimming left V 0 bases short and J 10 bases short, with 8 bases between. Germline V gene sequence: CDR1 SGHKS, CDR2 YYEKEE (reference sequence).